The entry that follows covers one T cell receptor beta chain sequence. This table comes from immunoSEQ multiplex PCR, and its TCRdb copy is limited to in-frame clones, with some not included. The table shows under 350,000 clones, with around 85% occurring only once. The data belong to a study of cytomegalovirus exposure and HLA in healthy donors. Trimming stripped 3 bases from V and 8 bases from J, with 14 bases between. The CDR3 extends over 14 amino acids. Germline-derived CDR1 and CDR2 are SGHNT and YYREEE (reference sequence). Sequencing was done on a sample of PBMCs. The sequence came from a woman between 18 and 30 years old in good health and CMV-seronegative. The chain uses TRBV5-4 and TRBJ1-4, with D perhaps matching TRBD1 (5 bases). The CDR3, as DNA: TGTGCCAGCAGCTGGGGGGACGTCAAAGAAAAACTGTTTTTT. Protein product: CASSWGDVKEKLFF.